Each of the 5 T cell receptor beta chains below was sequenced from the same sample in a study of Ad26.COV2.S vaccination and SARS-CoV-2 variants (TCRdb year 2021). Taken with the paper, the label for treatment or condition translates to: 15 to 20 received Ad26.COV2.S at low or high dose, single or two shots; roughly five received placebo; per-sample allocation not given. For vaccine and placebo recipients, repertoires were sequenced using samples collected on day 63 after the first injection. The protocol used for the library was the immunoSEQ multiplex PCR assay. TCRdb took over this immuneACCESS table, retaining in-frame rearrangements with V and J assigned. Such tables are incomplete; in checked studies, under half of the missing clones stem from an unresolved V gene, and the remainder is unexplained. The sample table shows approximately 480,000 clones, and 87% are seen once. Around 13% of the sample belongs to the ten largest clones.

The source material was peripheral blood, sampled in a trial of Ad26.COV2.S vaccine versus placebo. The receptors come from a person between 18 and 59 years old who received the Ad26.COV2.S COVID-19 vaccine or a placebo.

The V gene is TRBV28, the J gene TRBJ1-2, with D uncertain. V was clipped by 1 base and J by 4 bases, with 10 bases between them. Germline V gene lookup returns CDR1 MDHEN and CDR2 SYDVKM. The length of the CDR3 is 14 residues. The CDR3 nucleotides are TGTGCCAGCAGTTTATTAGTTGGGCCCTATGGCTACACCTTC. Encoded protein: CASSLLVGPYGYTF.

This chain's CDR3 is CARSRWTSGRAGDTQYF. For the CDR3, the DNA is TGTGCCAGAAGCCGTTGGACTAGCGGGAGGGCCGGGGATACGCAGTATTTT. The chain has TRBV5-3 and TRBJ2-3; TRBD2 agrees at 15 bases. TRBV5-3 has ORF status, its function being uncertain. CDR3 length: 17 residues. V was clipped by 4 bases and J by 6 bases; unmatched bases: 9.

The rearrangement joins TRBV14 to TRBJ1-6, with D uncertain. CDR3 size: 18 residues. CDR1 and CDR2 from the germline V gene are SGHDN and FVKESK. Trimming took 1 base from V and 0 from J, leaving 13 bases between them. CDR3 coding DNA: TGTGCCAGCAGCCAAGCGGCGGCGGCGAGCTCCTATAATTCACCCCTCCACTTT. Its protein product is CASSQAAAASSYNSPLHF.

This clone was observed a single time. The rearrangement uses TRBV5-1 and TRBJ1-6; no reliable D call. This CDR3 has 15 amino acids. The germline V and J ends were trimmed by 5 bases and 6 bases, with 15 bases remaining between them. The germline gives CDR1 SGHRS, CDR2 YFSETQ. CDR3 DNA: TGCGCCAGCAGGCCGGATGGATACAGTAATTCACCCCTCCACTTT. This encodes CASRPDGYSNSPLHF. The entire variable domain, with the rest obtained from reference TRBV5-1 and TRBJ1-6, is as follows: KAGVTQTPRYLIKTRGQQVTLSCSPISGHRSVSWYQQTPGQGLQFLFEYFSETQRNKGNFPGRFSGRQFSNSRSEMNVSTLELGDSALYLCASRPDGYSNSPLHFGNGTRLTVT.

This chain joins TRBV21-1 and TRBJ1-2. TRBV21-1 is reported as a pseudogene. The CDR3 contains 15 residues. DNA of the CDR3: TGTGCCAGCAGCGCTCCCCCCGGAAGGGCCGTTGGCTACACCTTC. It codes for CASSAPPGRAVGYTF.